The clone carrying this TCR beta chain turned up a few times. Its specificity is not known. The data are from a study of T cell repertoires in cytomegalovirus infection. TCRdb analysed the reads with MiXCR anew, one entry per CDR3 protein. The table lists 200,000 to 300,000 distinct CDR3 sequences, roughly an eighth of them singletons, with 7% to 9.5% in the top ten. Study-level findings and limits: Ex vivo, HLA-C-restricted CMV-specific TCR beta clonotypes prevailed over the rest of the response.

The V gene's germline CDR1 is MDHEN and CDR2 SYDVKM. After removal of 6 bases from V and 0 bases from J, the junction contained 13 bases not matched to a gene. The CDR3 runs 18 residues. Sample: PBMCs. The TCR sequence derives from a human donor in good health (CMV status not recorded). Some clones in this sample may be carry-over from other donors' samples. V is TRBV28 and J is TRBJ2-5, with 10 bases lining up with TRBD2. CDR3 in DNA: TGTGCCAGCAGCTCCGCTGGACTAGCGGTTTTGTACCAAGAGACCCAGTACTTC. Its translation: CASSSAGLAVLYQETQYF.